This entry describes one T cell receptor (beta chain). This entry is derived from a study of control samples from healthy donors and cancer patients. Per the germline V gene, CDR1 is MDHEN and CDR2 is SYDVKM. The V and J ends lost 6 bases and 9 bases, in that order; junction bases with no gene match: 11. The CDR3 covers 15 residues. This table comes from immunoSEQ multiplex PCR, and its TCRdb copy is limited to in-frame clones, with some not included. The sample comprises 150,000 to 160,000 clones, about 93% of which are singletons, and under 2.5% rests with the top ten. This chain joins TRBV28 and TRBJ2-1; 10 bases fit TRBD1. This TCR was sampled from a man over 45 in good health. Sequenced: blood. In nucleotides, the CDR3 is TGTGCCAGCAGGGGACAGGGGATTACGACGGGTGAGCAGTTCTTC. Translating gives CASRGQGITTGEQFF.